This entry is about one T cell receptor beta chain. Its specificity is not known. One end of the junction is discordant with germline, which a read error may explain. This entry belongs to a study of beta chain features in type 1 diabetes. Overall study results and limits: Type 1 diabetes patients had TCRB CDR3s that were shorter (moderately but significantly so) in all four CD4+ subsets.

Reverse transcription of all isolated RNA meant that expressed TCRB transcripts were sequenced. Sequencing used immunoSEQ multiplex PCR; TCRdb keeps in-frame clones, though not all of them. The sample lists about 270,000 clones, around 15% occurring once. Germline V lookup: CDR1 LNHNV, CDR2 YYDKDF (reference sequence). The CDR3 runs 13 residues. Sequenced: naive CD4+ T cells from blood. The rearrangement uses TRBV15 and TRBJ2-5; TRBD1 matches at 9 bases. This receptor was obtained from a man in his thirties or forties with type 1 diabetes. CDR3 amino acids: CATHSESLQGADF. For the CDR3, the DNA is TGTGCCACCCACTCGGAGTCCCTACAGGGGGCCGACTTC.